Below are 5 T cell receptor beta chains sequenced from a single sample in a study of technical replicates of blood from several donors. The assay was immunoSEQ multiplex PCR, and TCRdb's table has in-frame clones only and misses some. The sample contains 70,000 or so clones, about 90% of which appear only once. Material for sequencing was PBMCs. The origin of the receptors is a human donor in good health. Some clones in this sample may be carry-over from other donors' samples.

V and J are TRBV29-1 and TRBJ2-3; D may be TRBD1 (6 bases). CDR1 is SQVTM, CDR2 ANQGSEA, per germline. This CDR3 has 13 residues. V was pared by 7 bases and J by 5 bases, with 16 bases between. The CDR3 sequence: CSAQGGDIDTQYF. CDR3 nucleotide sequence: TGCAGCGCCCAAGGGGGAGATATAGATACGCAGTATTTT.

This chain connects TRBV6-6 to TRBJ1-5, with 9 positions matching TRBD1. J gave up 6 bases and V 4 bases, and 7 bases lay outside the gene matches. CDR3 length equals 15 residues. CDR1 MNHNY and CDR2 SVGAGI come from the germline V gene (reference sequence). CDR3 bases: TGTGCCAGCAGTTTTCGGACAGGGGTTGGTCAGCCCCAGCATTTT. Translated, it gives CASSFRTGVGQPQHF.

For the CDR3, the DNA is TGTGCCAGTAGTACCGGGACAGGACTATCCTACGAGCAGTACTTC. It yields the protein CASSTGTGLSYEQYF. The J gene is TRBJ2-7, the V gene TRBV19, with 8 bases identical to TRBD1. From germline, CDR1 is LNHDA and CDR2 SQIVND (reference sequence). The CDR3 is 15 residues long. Losses at the gene ends were 4 bases for V and 1 base for J; bases not matched to a gene: 6.

This chain joins TRBV5-1 and TRBJ2-2, with TRBD1 identical over 9 bases. The CDR3 consists of 15 residues. Unmatched junction bases numbered 8, after V lost 4 bases and J lost 7 bases. From germline, CDR1 is SGHRS and CDR2 YFSETQ. CDR3: CASSGRQGENGELFF. CDR3 coding DNA: TGCGCCAGCAGCGGCCGACAGGGGGAGAACGGGGAGCTGTTTTTT.

The chain employs TRBV5-6 and TRBJ1-2, with 8 bases fitting TRBD1. The CDR3 has 15 amino acids. Losses at the gene ends were 5 bases for V and 0 bases for J; bases not matched to a gene: 6. Germline V lookup: CDR1 SGHDT, CDR2 YYEEEE. The chain's CDR3 is CASSPDRVTNYGYTF. CDR3 DNA: TGTGCCAGCAGTCCGGACAGGGTAACTAACTATGGCTACACCTTC.